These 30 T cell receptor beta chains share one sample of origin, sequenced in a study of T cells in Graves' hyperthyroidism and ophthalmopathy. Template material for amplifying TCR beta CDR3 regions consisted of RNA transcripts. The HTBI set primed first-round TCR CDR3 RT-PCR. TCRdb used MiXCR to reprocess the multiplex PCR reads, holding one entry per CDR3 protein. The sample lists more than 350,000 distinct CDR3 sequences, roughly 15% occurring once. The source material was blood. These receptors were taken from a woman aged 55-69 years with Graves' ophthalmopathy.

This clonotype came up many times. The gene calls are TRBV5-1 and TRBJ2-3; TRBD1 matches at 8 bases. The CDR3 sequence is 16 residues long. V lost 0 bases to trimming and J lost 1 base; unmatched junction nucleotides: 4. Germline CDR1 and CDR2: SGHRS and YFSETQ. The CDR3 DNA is TGCGCCAGCAGCTTGGCCGGGACAGGACGCACAGATACGCAGTATTTT. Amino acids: CASSLAGTGRTDTQYF.

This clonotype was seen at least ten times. CDR3 amino acids: CASSPEVPTGPYEQYF. The DNA for the CDR3 is TGTGCCAGCTCACCCGAGGTCCCGACAGGGCCCTACGAGCAGTACTTC. The V and J genes are TRBV18 and TRBJ2-7; TRBD1 aligns across 7 bases. J gave up 2 bases and V 3 bases, and 10 bases lay outside the gene matches. Germline loops: CDR1 KGHSH, CDR2 LQKENI. CDR3 length equals 16 residues.

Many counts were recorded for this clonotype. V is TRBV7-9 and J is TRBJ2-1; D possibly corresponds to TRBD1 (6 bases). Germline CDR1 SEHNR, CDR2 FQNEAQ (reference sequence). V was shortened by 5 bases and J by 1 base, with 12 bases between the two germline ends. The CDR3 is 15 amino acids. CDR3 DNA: TGTGCCAGCAGCCCAGGGGTATTATCCTACAATGAGCAGTTCTTC. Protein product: CASSPGVLSYNEQFF.

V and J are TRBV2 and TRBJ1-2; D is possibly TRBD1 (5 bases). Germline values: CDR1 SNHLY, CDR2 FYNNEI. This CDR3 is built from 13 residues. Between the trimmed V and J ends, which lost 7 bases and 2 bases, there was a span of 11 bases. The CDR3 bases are TGTGCCAGCACTGAGGGACGGAACTATGGCTACACCTTC. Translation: CASTEGRNYGYTF.

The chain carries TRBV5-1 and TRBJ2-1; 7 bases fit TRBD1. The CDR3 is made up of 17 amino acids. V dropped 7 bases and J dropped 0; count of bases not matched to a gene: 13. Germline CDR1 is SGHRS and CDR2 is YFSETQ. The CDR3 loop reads CASAKPGQRSSYNEQFF. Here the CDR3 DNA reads TGCGCCAGCGCTAAACCGGGACAGAGGAGCTCCTACAATGAGCAGTTCTTC. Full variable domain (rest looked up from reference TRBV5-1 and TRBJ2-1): KAGVTQTPRYLIKTRGQQVTLSCSPISGHRSVSWYQQTPGQGLQFLFEYFSETQRNKGNFPGRFSGRQFSNSRSEMNVSTLELGDSALYLCASAKPGQRSSYNEQFFGPGTRLTVL.

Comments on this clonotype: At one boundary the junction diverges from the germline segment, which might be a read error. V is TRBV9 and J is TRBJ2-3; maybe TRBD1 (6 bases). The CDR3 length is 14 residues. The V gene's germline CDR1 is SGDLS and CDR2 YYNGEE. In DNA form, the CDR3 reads TGTGCCTGCAGCGTTGGACCAGGGGCAGATACGCAGTATTTT. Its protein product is CACSVGPGADTQYF.

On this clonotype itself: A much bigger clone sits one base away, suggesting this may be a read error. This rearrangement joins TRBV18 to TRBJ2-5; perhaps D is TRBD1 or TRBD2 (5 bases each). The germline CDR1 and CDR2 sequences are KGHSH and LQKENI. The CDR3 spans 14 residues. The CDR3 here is CASSPPGTQETRYF. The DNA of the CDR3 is TGTGCCAGCTCACCACCTGGGACCCAAGAGACCCGGTACTTC. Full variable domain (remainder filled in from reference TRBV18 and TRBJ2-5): NAGVMQNPRHLVRRRGQEARLRCSPMKGHSHVYWYRQLPEEGLKFMVYLQKENIIDESGMPKERFSAEFPKEGPSILRIQQVVRGDSAAYFCASSPPGTQETRYFGPGTRLLVL.

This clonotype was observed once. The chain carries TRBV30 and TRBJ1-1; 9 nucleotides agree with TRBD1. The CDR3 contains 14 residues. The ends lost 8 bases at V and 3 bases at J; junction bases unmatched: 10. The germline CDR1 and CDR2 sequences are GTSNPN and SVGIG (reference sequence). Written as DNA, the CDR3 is TGTGCCCGGACTCTCGGGACAGGGTACACTGAAGCTTTCTTT. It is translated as CARTLGTGYTEAFF.

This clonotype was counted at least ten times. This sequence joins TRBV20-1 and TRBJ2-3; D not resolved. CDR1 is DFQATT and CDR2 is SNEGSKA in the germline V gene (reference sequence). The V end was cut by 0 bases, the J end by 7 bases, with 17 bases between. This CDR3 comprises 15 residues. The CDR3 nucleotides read TGCAGTGCTAGAGATACCCTAGGACGACCCCATACGCAGTATTTT. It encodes CSARDTLGRPHTQYF.

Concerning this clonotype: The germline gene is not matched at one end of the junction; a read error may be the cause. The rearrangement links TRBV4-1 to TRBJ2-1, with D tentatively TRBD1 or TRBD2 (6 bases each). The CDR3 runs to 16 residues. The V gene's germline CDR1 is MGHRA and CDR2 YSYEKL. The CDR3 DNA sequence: TGCGCCGGCAGCCGAAGAACTAGCAGGGGAGACAATGAGCAGTTCTTC. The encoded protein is CAGSRRTSRGDNEQFF.

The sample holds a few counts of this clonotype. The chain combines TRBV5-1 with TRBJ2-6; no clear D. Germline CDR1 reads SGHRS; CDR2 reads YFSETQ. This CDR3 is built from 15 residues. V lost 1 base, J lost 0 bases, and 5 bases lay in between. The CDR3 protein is CASSLPSSGANVLTF. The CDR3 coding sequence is TGCGCCAGCAGCTTGCCTAGCTCTGGGGCCAACGTCCTGACTTTC.

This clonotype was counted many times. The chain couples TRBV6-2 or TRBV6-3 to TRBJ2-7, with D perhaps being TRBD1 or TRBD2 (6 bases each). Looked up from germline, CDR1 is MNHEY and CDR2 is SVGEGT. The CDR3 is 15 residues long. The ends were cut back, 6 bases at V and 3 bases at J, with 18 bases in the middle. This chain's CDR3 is CASSGGEGLFYEQYF. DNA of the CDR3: TGTGCCAGCAGCGGGGGCGAGGGCTTATTCTACGAGCAGTACTTC.

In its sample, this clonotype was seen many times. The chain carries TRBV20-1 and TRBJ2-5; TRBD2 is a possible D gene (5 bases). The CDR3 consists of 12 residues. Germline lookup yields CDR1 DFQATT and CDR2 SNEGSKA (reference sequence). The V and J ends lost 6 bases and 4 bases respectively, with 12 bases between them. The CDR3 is CSAEGEGETQYF. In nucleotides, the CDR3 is TGCAGTGCCGAGGGAGAGGGAGAGACCCAGTACTTC.

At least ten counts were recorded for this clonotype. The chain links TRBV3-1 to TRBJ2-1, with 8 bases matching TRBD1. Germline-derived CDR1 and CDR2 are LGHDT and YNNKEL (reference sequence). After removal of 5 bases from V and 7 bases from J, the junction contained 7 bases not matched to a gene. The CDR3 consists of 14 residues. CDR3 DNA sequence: TGTGCCAGCAGCTCCAGGAGACAGGGGAATGAGCAGTTCTTC. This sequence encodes CASSSRRQGNEQFF.

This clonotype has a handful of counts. The CDR3 loop reads CASSLHWESSYNEQFF. Written as DNA, the CDR3 is TGTGCCAGCAGCCTCCATTGGGAGAGCTCCTACAATGAGCAGTTCTTC. The J gene is TRBJ2-1, the V gene TRBV28, with TRBD2 as a possible D gene (5 bases). CDR1 is MDHEN, CDR2 SYDVKM, per germline. The V and J ends lost 6 bases and 0 bases respectively, with 15 bases between them. This CDR3 is built from 16 residues.

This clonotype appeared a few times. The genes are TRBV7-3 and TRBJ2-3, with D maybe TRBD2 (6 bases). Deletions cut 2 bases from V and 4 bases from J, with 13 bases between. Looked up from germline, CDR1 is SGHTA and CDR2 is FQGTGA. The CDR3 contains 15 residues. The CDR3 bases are TGTGCCAGCAGCTTAGGGCTAGCGCCCGCAGATACGCAGTATTTT. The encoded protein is CASSLGLAPADTQYF.

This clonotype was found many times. The CDR3 spells CASSPHRGGEQYF. CDR3 sequence (DNA): TGCGCCAGCAGCCCACACAGGGGCGGGGAGCAGTACTTC. The chain employs TRBV4-1 and TRBJ2-7; 7 bases are shared with TRBD1. From germline, CDR1 is MGHRA and CDR2 YSYEKL. Trimming took 4 bases from V and 7 from J; bases not matched to a gene: 7. This CDR3 has 13 amino acids.

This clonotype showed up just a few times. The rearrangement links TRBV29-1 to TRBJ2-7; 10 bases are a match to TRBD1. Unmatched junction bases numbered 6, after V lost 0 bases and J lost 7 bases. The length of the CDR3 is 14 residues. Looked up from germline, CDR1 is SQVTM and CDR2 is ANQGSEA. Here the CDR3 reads CSVEDPDRGWEQYF. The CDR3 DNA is TGCAGCGTTGAAGACCCGGACAGGGGGTGGGAGCAGTACTTC.

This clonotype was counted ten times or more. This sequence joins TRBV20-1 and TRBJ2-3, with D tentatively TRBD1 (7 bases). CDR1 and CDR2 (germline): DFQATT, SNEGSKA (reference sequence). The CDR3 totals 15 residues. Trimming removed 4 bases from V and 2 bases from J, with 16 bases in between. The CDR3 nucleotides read TGCAGTGCTACACCTCGACAGGGACTCACAGATACGCAGTATTTT. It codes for CSATPRQGLTDTQYF.

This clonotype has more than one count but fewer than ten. The CDR3 loop reads CSARVRGGADTQYF. As DNA, the CDR3 is TGCAGTGCTAGAGTCCGGGGTGGTGCAGATACGCAGTATTTT. J is TRBJ2-3 and V is TRBV20-1, with D possibly TRBD2 on 5 matching bases. This CDR3 is 14 amino acids long. V was shortened by 1 base and J by 4 bases, with 12 bases between the two germline ends. The germline V gene has CDR1 DFQATT and CDR2 SNEGSKA (reference sequence).

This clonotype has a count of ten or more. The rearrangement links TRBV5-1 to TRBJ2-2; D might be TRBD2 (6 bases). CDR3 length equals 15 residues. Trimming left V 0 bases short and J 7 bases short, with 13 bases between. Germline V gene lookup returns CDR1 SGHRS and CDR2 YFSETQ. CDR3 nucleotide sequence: TGCGCCAGCAGCTTGGCGGGAGCAGGTGGCGGGGAGCTGTTTTTT. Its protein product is CASSLAGAGGGELFF. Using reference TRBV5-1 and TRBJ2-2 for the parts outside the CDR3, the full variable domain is KAGVTQTPRYLIKTRGQQVTLSCSPISGHRSVSWYQQTPGQGLQFLFEYFSETQRNKGNFPGRFSGRQFSNSRSEMNVSTLELGDSALYLCASSLAGAGGGELFFGEGSRLTVL.

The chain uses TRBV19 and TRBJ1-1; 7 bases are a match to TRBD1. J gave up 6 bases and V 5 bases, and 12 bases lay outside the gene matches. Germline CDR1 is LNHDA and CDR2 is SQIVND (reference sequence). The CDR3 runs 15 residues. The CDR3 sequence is CASSPRQGFEAEAFF. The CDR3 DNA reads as TGTGCCAGTAGTCCGAGACAGGGATTTGAGGCTGAAGCTTTCTTT.

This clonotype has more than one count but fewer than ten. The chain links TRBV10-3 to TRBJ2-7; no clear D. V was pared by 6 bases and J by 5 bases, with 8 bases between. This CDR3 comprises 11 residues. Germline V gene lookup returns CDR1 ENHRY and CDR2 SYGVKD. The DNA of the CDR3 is TGTGCCATCAGCGGTAGCAACGAGCAGTACTTC. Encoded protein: CAISGSNEQYF.

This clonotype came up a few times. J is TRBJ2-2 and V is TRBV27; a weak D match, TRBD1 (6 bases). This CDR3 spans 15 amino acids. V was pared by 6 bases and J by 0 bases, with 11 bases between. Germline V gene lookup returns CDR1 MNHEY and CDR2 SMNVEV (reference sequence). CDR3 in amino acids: CASRVGQTNTGELFF. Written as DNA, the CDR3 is TGTGCCAGCAGGGTAGGACAGACGAACACCGGGGAGCTGTTTTTT.

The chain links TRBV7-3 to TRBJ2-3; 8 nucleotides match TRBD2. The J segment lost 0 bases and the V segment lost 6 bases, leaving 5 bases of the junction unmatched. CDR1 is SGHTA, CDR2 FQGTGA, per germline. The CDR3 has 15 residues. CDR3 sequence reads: CASRAGTRSTDTQYF. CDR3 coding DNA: TGTGCCAGCAGGGCCGGGACTAGGAGCACAGATACGCAGTATTTT.

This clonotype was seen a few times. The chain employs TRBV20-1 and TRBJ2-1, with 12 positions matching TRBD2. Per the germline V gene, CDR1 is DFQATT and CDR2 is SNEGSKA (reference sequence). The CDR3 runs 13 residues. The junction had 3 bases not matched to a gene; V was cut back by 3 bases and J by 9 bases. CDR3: CSARGLAGLEQFF. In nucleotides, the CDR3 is TGCAGTGCTAGGGGACTAGCGGGTCTTGAGCAGTTCTTC.

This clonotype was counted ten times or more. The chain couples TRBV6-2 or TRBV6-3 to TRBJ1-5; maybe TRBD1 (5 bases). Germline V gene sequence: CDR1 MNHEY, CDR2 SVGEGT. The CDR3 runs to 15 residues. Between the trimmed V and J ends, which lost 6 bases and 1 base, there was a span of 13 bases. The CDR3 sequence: CASSYLRDSNQPQHF. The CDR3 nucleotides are TGTGCCAGCAGCTACCTGAGGGACAGCAATCAGCCCCAGCATTTT.

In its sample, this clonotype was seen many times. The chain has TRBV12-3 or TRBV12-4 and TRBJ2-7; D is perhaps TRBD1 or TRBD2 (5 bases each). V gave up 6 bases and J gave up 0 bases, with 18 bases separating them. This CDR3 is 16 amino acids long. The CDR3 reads CASRAAGTASSYEQYF. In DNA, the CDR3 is TGTGCCAGCAGAGCTGCCGGGACCGCGAGCTCCTACGAGCAGTACTTC.

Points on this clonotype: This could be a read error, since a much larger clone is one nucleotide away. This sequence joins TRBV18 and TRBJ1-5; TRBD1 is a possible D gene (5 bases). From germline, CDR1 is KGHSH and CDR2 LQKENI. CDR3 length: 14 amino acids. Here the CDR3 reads CASSPGAVNQPRHF. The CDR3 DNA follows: TGTGCCAGCTCACCCGGGGCAGTCAATCAGCCCCGGCATTTT.

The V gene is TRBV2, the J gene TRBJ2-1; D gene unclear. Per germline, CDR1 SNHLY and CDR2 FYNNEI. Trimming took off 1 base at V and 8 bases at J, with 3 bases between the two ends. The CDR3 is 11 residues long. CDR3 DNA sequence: TGTGCCAGCAGTGAAGATTATGAGCAGTTCTTC. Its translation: CASSEDYEQFF.